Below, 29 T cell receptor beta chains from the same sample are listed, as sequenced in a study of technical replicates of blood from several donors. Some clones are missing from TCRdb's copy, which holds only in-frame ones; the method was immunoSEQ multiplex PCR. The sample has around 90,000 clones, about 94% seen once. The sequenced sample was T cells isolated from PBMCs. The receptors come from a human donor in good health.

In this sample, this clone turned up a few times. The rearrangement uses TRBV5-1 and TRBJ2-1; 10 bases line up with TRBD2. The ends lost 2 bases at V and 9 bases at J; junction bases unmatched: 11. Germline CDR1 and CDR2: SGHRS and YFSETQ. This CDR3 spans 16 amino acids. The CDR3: CASSLGQRGGSTEQFF. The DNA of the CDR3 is TGCGCCAGCAGCTTAGGGCAGCGGGGGGGCTCGACTGAGCAGTTCTTC.

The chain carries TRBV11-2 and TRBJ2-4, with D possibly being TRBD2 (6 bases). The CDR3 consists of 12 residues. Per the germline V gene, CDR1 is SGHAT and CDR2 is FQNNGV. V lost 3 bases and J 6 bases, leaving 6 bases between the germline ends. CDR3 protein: CASSFSGNIQYF. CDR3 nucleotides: TGTGCCAGCAGCTTTAGCGGAAACATTCAGTACTTC.

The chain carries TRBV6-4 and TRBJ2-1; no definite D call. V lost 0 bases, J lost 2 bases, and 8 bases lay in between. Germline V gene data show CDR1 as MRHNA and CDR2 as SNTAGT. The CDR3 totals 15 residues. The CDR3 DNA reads TGTGCCAGCAGTGACTCACCCACTCCCTACAATGAGCAGTTCTTC. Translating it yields CASSDSPTPYNEQFF.

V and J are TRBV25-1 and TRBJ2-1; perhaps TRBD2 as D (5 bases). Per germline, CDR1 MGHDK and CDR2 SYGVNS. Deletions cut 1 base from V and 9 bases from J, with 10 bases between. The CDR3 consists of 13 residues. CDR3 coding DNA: TGTGCCAGCAGTGAATGGAGGACCAGTGAGCAGTTCTTC. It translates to CASSEWRTSEQFF.

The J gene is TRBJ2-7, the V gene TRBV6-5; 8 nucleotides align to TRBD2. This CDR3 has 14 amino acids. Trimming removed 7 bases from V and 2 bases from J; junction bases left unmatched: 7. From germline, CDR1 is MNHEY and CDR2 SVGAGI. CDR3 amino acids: CASIPGGIPYEQYF. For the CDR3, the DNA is TGTGCCAGCATCCCGGGGGGGATCCCCTACGAGCAGTACTTC.

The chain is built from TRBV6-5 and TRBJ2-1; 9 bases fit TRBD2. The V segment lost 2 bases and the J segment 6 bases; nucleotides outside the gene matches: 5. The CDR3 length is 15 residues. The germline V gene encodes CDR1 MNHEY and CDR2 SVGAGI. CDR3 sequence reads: CASSYALAGSNEQFF. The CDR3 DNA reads TGTGCCAGCAGTTACGCTCTAGCGGGATCCAATGAGCAGTTCTTC.

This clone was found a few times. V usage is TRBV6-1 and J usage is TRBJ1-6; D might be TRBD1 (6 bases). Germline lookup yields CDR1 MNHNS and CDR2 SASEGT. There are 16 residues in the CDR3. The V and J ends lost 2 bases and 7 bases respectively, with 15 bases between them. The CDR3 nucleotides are TGTGCCAGCAGTGAATTCGCCGGACAGATGAATTCACCCCTCCACTTT. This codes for CASSEFAGQMNSPLHF.

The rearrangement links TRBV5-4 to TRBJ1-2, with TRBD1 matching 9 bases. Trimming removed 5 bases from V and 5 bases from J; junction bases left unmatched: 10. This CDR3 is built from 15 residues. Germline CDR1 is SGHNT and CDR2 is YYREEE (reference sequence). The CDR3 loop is CASRPWGQGSYGYTF. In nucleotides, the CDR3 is TGTGCCAGCAGACCCTGGGGACAGGGCTCGTATGGCTACACCTTC. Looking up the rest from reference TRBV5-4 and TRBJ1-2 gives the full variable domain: ETGVTQSPTHLIKTRGQQVTLRCSSQSGHNTVSWYQQALGQGPQFIFQYYREEENGRGNFPPRFSGLQFPNYSSELNVNALELDDSALYLCASRPWGQGSYGYTFGSGTRLTVV.

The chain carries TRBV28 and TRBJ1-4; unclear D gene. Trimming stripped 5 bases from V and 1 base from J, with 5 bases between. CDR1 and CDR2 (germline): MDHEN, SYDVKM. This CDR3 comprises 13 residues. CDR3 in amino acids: CASSPRTNEKLFF. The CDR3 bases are TGTGCCAGCAGTCCGCGAACTAATGAAAAACTGTTTTTT.

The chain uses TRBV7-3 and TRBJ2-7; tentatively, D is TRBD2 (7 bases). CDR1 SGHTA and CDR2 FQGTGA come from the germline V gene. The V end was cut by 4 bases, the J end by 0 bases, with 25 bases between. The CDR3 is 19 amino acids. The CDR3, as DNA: TGTGCCAGCAGCTCAAGGGGGGGGCCAAATCTAGCCTTCTCCTACGAGCAGTACTTC. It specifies CASSSRGGPNLAFSYEQYF. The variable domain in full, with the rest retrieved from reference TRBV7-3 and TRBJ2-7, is GAGVSQTPSNKVTEKGKYVELRCDPISGHTALYWYRQSLGQGPEFLIYFQGTGAADDSGLPNDRFFAVRPEGSVSTLKIQRTERGDSAVYLCASSSRGGPNLAFSYEQYFGPGTRLTVT.

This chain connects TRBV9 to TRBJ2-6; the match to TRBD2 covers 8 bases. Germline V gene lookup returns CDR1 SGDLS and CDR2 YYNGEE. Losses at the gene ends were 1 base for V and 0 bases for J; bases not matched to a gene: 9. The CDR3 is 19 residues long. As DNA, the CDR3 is TGTGCCAGCAGCGTAACTAGCGGACTCCCTTTCTCTGGGGCCAACGTCCTGACTTTC. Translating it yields CASSVTSGLPFSGANVLTF.

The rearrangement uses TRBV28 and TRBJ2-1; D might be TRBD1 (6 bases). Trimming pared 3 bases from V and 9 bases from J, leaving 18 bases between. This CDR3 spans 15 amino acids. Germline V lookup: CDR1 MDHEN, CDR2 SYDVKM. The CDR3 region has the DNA TGTGCCAGCAGTTTGAGGGGGTTTTTCTACTCTGAGCAGTTCTTC. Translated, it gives CASSLRGFFYSEQFF.

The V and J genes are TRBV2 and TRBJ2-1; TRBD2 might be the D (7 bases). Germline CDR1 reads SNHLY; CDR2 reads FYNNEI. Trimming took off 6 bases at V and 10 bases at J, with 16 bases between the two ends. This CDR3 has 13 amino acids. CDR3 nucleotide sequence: TGTGCCAGCAGGGACTCTAGGGGGGGCGAGCAGTTCTTC. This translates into CASRDSRGGEQFF.

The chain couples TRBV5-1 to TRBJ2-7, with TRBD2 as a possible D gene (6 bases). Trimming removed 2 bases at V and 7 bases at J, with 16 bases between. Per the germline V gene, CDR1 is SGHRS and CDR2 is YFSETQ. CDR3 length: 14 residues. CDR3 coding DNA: TGCGCCAGCAGCTTCGATAGCGGTCGTCGAGAGCAGTACTTC. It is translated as CASSFDSGRREQYF.

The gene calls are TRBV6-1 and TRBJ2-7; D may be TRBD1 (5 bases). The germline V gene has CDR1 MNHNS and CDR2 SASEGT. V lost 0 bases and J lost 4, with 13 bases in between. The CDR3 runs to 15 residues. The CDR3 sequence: CASSEAGGQGYEQYF. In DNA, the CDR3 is TGTGCCAGCAGTGAAGCGGGTGGGCAGGGTTACGAGCAGTACTTC.

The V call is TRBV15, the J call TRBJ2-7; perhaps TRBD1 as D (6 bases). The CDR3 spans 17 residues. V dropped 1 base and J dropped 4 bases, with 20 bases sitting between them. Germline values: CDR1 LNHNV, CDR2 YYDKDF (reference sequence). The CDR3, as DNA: TGTGCCACCAGCAGAGGCCAGGGGCAGGGGAATATATACGAGCAGTACTTC. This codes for CATSRGQGQGNIYEQYF.

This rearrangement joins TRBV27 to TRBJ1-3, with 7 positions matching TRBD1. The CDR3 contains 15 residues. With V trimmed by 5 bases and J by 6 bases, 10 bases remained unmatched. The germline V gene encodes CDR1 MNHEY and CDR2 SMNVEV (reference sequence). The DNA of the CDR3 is TGTGCCAGCAGTCGCGCGACAGGGAACTTAAACACCATATATTTT. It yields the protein CASSRATGNLNTIYF.

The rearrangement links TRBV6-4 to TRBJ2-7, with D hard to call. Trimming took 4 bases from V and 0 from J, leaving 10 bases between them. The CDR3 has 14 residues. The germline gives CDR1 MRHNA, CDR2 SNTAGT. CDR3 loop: CASSVRLGSYEQYF. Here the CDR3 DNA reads TGTGCCAGCAGTGTCCGACTGGGCTCCTACGAGCAGTACTTC.

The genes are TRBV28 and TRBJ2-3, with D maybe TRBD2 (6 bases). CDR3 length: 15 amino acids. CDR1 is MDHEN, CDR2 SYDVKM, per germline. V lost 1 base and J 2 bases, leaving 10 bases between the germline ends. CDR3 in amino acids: CASSLYLAATDTQYF. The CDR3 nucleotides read TGTGCCAGCAGTTTATATTTAGCGGCCACAGATACGCAGTATTTT.

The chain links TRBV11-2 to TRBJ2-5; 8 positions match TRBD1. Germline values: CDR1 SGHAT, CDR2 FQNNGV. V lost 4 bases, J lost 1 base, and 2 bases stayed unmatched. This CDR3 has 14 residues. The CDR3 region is CASSWTGIQETQYF. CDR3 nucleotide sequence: TGTGCCAGCAGCTGGACAGGGATCCAAGAGACCCAGTACTTC.

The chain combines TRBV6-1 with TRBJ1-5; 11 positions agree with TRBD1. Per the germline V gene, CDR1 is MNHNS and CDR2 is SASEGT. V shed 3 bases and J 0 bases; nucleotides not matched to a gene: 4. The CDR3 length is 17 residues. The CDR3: CASSEDRGPYSNQPQHF. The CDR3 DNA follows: TGTGCCAGCAGTGAGGACAGGGGGCCTTATAGCAATCAGCCCCAGCATTTT.

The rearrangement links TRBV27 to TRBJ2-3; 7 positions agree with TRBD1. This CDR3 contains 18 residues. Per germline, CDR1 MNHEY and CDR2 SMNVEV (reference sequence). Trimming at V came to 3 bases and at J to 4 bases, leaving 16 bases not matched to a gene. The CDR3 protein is CASSFFEGYRGFADTQYF. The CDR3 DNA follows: TGTGCCAGCAGTTTTTTCGAAGGCTACAGGGGTTTTGCAGATACGCAGTATTTT.

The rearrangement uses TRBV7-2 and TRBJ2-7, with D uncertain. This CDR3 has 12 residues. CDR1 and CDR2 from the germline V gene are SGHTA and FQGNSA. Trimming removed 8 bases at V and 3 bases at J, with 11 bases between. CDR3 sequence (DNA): TGTGCCAGCGCCAGCCTAGTCTACGAGCAGTACTTC. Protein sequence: CASASLVYEQYF.

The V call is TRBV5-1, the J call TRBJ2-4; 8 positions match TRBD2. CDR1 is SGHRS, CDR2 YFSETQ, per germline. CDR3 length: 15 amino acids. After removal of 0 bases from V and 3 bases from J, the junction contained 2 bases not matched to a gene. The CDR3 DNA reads TGCGCCAGCAGCTTGGCGGGAGGGGACAAAAACATTCAGTACTTC. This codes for CASSLAGGDKNIQYF.

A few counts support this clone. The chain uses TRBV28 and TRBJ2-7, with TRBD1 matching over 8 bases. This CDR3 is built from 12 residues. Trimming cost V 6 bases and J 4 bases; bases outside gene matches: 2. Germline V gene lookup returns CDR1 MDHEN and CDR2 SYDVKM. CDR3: CASRGQVYEQYF. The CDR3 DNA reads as TGTGCCAGCAGGGGACAGGTTTACGAGCAGTACTTC.

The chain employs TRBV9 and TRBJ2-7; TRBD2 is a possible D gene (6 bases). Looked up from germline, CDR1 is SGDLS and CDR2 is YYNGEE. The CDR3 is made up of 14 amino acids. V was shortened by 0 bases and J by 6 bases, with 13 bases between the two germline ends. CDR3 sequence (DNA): TGTGCCAGCAGCGTAGAAGCTAGCGCTCCCGAGCAGTACTTC. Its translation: CASSVEASAPEQYF.

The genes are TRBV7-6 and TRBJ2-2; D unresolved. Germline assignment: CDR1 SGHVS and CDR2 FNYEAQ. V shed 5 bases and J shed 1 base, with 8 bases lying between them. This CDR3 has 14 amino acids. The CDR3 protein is CASSIVQNTGELFF. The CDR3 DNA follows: TGTGCCAGCAGCATTGTCCAGAACACCGGGGAGCTGTTTTTT.

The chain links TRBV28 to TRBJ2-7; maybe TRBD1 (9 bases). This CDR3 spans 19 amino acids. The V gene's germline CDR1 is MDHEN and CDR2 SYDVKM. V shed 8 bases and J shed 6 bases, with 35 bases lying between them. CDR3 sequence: CASLGRDRAQPGLLGEQYF. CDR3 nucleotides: TGTGCCAGCCTCGGGAGGGACAGGGCCCAACCGGGACTATTAGGCGAGCAGTACTTC.

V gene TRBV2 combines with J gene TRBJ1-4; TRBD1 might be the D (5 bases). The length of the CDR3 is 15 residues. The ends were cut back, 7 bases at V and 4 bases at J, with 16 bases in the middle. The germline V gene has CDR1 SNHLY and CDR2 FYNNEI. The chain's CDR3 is CASTLEGSVNEKLFF. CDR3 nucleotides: TGTGCCAGCACCCTGGAGGGGAGTGTTAATGAAAAACTGTTTTTT.